This T cell receptor beta chain was documented in a study of prognosis after radiotherapy for stage I lung cancer. Broader study findings: Reportedly, metastasis status was linked to differences in TRBV and TRBJ usage frequencies. Some TCR clones were expanded. Whether these clones were tumor-specific was not determined.

The CDR3 contains 14 residues. The germline CDR1 and CDR2 sequences are MNHEY and SVGEGT. Genomic DNA yielded TCR beta CDR3, amplified by two-round multiplex PCR. Used in first-round PCR were primers specific to each TRBV and TRBJ gene. TCRdb fed the multiplex PCR reads into MiXCR, producing one record per CDR3 protein. Of about 12,000 distinct CDR3 sequences in the sample, 54% are singletons; the top ten hold 20% to 25%. Of note for this clonotype: What it binds is unknown. A far larger clone is one base from this, pointing to a likely read error.

The rearrangement uses TRBV6-2 or TRBV6-3 and TRBJ1-6; tentative D call: TRBD1 (6 bases). The sequencing used PBMCs, collected before or after stereotactic body radiation therapy (not recorded which). This sequence originates from a donor at least 50 years old with non-small cell lung cancer. The CDR3 protein is CASSVRGDNSPLQF. CDR3 in DNA: TGTGCCAGCAGTGTCAGAGGGGACAATTCACCCCTCCAATTT.